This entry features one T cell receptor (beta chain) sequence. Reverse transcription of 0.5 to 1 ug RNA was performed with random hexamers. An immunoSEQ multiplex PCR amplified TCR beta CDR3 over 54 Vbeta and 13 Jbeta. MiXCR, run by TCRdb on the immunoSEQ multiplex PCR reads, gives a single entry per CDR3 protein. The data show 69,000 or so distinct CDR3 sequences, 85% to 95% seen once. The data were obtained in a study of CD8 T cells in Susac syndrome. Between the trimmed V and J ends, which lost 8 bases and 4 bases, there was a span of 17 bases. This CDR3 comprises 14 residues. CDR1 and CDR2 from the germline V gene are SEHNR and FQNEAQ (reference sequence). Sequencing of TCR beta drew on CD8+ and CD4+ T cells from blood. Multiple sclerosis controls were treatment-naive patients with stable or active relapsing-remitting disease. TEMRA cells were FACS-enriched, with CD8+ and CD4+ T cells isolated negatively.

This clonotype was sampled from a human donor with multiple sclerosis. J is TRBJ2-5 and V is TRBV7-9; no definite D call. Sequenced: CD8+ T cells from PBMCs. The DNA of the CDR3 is TGTGCCAGCCCCCGGGTCGGCCTTCCAGAGACCCAGTACTTC. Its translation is CASPRVGLPETQYF.